One sample yielded the 12 T cell receptor beta chains listed below, sequenced in a study of blood T cell repertoires in COVID-19. The table came from immunoSEQ multiplex PCR; TCRdb's copy has only in-frame clones and leaves some out. The sample contains 250,000 to 300,000 clones, around nine tenths of which appear only once. The sequenced material came from PBMCs or T cells enriched from blood (not recorded which). Source of these receptors: a woman aged 55 to 70 in a cohort exposed to, infected with or recovered from COVID-19 (not recorded which).

The V gene is TRBV28, the J gene TRBJ1-6; 7 bases are shared with TRBD1. The junction had 4 bases not matched to a gene; V was cut back by 3 bases and J by 5 bases. Germline V gene data show CDR1 as MDHEN and CDR2 as SYDVKM. The CDR3 is 15 amino acids. The CDR3: CASSLTGTDNSPLHF. CDR3 coding DNA: TGTGCCAGCAGTTTGACAGGGACAGATAATTCACCCCTCCACTTT.

The rearrangement links TRBV1 to TRBJ1-3. TRBV1 is assigned pseudogene status. The length of the CDR3 is 16 residues. CDR3 in DNA: TGCACCAGCAGCTCCGGGACTTTGACTATCGCGTACACCATATATTTT. Amino acid sequence: CTSSSGTLTIAYTIYF.

The chain couples TRBV30 to TRBJ1-5, with 9 bases lining up with TRBD1. The CDR3 sequence is 16 residues long. CDR1 and CDR2 from the germline V gene are GTSNPN and SVGIG (reference sequence). The ends lost 0 bases at V and 2 bases at J; junction bases unmatched: 5. The CDR3 loop reads CAWSVGGQGGNQPQHF. CDR3 sequence (DNA): TGTGCCTGGAGTGTAGGGGGACAGGGAGGCAATCAGCCCCAGCATTTT.

Points on this clone: The same CDR3 also results from other DNA sequences found in this sample. This rearrangement joins TRBV5-1 to TRBJ2-7; 10 bases align to TRBD2. J gave up 2 bases and V 2 bases, and 1 base lay outside the gene matches. CDR1 is SGHRS and CDR2 is YFSETQ in the germline V gene. The CDR3 sequence is 14 residues long. The CDR3 here is CASSLAGGTYEQYF. CDR3 nucleotide sequence: TGCGCCAGCAGCTTAGCGGGAGGGACCTACGAGCAGTACTTC.

This chain links TRBV21-1 with TRBJ2-7; TRBD2 reflects the table's D call only, with no check against the DNA. TRBV21-1 represents a pseudogene. The CDR3 extends over 14 amino acids. The CDR3 DNA sequence: TGTGCCAGCAGCTCCAGAGCGGGAGGTTACGAGCAGTACTTC. The encoded protein is CASSSRAGGYEQYF.

V is TRBV19 and J is TRBJ2-7; 7 bases match TRBD1. The CDR3 loop spans 15 amino acids. The V gene end was trimmed by 7 bases and the J gene end by 5 bases; junction bases not matched to a gene: 14. Germline CDR1 reads LNHDA; CDR2 reads SQIVND (reference sequence). For the CDR3, the DNA is TGTGCCAGTAAAATATTGGGAACAGGGGCTCACGAGCAGTACTTC. It specifies CASKILGTGAHEQYF.

This clone was observed a single time. The same CDR3 arises from other DNA sequences in this sample as well. CDR3 DNA: TGTGCCAGCTCACCTAATAGCAATCAGCCCCAGCATTTT. Residues: CASSPNSNQPQHF. V is TRBV18 and J is TRBJ1-5; no clear D. V dropped 3 bases and J dropped 0 bases, with 3 bases sitting between them. Per the germline V gene, CDR1 is KGHSH and CDR2 is LQKENI. The length of the CDR3 is 13 residues.

The genes are TRBV11-2 and TRBJ2-3; D not certain. This CDR3 contains 17 residues. The germline gives CDR1 SGHAT, CDR2 FQNNGV. Trimming left V 1 base short and J 0 bases short, with 14 bases between. The CDR3 is CASSLVTVATSTDTQYF. CDR3 nucleotides: TGTGCCAGCAGCTTAGTTACGGTCGCCACTAGCACAGATACGCAGTATTTT. Full variable domain (rest looked up from reference TRBV11-2 and TRBJ2-3): EAGVAQSPRYKIIEKRQSVAFWCNPISGHATLYWYQQILGQGPKLLIQFQNNGVVDDSQLPKDRFSAERLKGVDSTLKIQPAKLEDSAVYLCASSLVTVATSTDTQYFGPGTRLTVL.

The rearrangement uses TRBV30 and TRBJ2-7; 9 bases match TRBD1. Germline CDR1 and CDR2: GTSNPN and SVGIG (reference sequence). After removal of 0 bases from V and 3 bases from J, the junction contained 6 bases not matched to a gene. CDR3 length: 15 residues. The CDR3 DNA reads TGTGCCTGGAGTGTAGGGACAGGGAGACGCTACGAGCAGTACTTC. The encoded protein is CAWSVGTGRRYEQYF.

The rearrangement uses TRBV19 and TRBJ1-4, with TRBD1 identical over 7 bases. The CDR3 consists of 15 residues. V was pared by 5 bases and J by 4 bases, with 7 bases of the junction left unmatched. Germline V gives CDR1 LNHDA, CDR2 SQIVND (reference sequence). In DNA, the CDR3 is TGTGCCAGTAGTGACGGGGGACAGAGTAATGAAAAACTGTTTTTT. Residues: CASSDGGQSNEKLFF.

The chain is built from TRBV9 and TRBJ1-2, with a tentative D call TRBD1 (5 bases). Trimming cost V 0 bases and J 2 bases, with 8 bases left between them. This CDR3 comprises 14 residues. CDR1 is SGDLS and CDR2 is YYNGEE in the germline V gene. The CDR3 nucleotides read TGTGCCAGCAGCGTAGCTGGGGGGAACTATGGCTACACCTTC. This gives the protein CASSVAGGNYGYTF.

The chain employs TRBV14 and TRBJ2-1, with 9 bases that match TRBD1. This CDR3 is built from 16 residues. The V and J ends lost 2 bases and 4 bases, in that order; junction bases with no gene match: 6. CDR1 is SGHDN, CDR2 FVKESK, per germline. CDR3 amino acids: CASSQLTGGGYNEQFF. As DNA, the CDR3 is TGTGCCAGCAGCCAACTTACAGGGGGCGGTTACAATGAGCAGTTCTTC.